Presented here are 5 T cell receptor beta chains from one specimen sequenced in a study of response to subunit inactivated influenza vaccine. One entry per CDR3 protein, called by TCRdb with MiXCR from the RT-PCR reads. The data show roughly 570,000 distinct CDR3 sequences, 14% seen once. Sequences were derived from PBMCs from blood, sampled 11 to 12 days after vaccination. Receptor source: a man aged 45-60 years who received an inactivated influenza vaccine.

This clonotype was seen a few times. The rearrangement links TRBV4-2 to TRBJ2-3; a weak D match, TRBD2 (5 bases). Germline CDR1 and CDR2: LGHNA and YNFKEQ. CDR3 length: 16 residues. The V and J ends lost 4 bases and 6 bases respectively, with 20 bases between them. The DNA of the CDR3 is TGTGCCAGCAGCCCAGACTCGGCTAGCTTTTCCGATACGCAGTATTTT. Translated: CASSPDSASFSDTQYF.

This clonotype was counted at least ten times. The J gene is TRBJ1-5, the V gene TRBV12-3 or TRBV12-4, with TRBD1 identical over 9 bases. V trimming: 6 bases; J trimming: 0 bases; junction bases outside the gene matches: 3. The CDR3 loop spans 15 amino acids. Written as DNA, the CDR3 is TGTGCCAGCAGCAGGACAGGGGATAGCAATCAGCCCCAGCATTTT. Protein sequence: CASSRTGDSNQPQHF.

J is TRBJ2-5 and V is TRBV28, with 9 positions matching TRBD2. Per the germline V gene, CDR1 is MDHEN and CDR2 is SYDVKM. The CDR3 is made up of 17 amino acids. The V and J ends lost 2 bases and 5 bases, in that order; junction bases with no gene match: 12. The CDR3 here is CASSLLSLAGWAETQYF. For the CDR3, the DNA is TGTGCCAGCAGTTTACTAAGTCTAGCGGGATGGGCGGAGACCCAGTACTTC.

This clonotype came up many times. The CDR3 region has the DNA TGCAGTGCTAGTGGGGGACTAGTCACAGATACGCAGTATTTT. This codes for CSASGGLVTDTQYF. The chain employs TRBV20-1 and TRBJ2-3; 8 nucleotides align to TRBD2. CDR3 size: 14 residues. Germline V gives CDR1 DFQATT, CDR2 SNEGSKA (reference sequence). J lost 2 bases, V lost 3 bases, and 4 bases had no gene match.

The rearrangement joins TRBV6-1 to TRBJ2-1; weak D call: TRBD2 (6 bases). The V gene lost 10 bases and the J gene lost 0 bases, with 13 bases spanning the gap. Germline CDR1 reads MNHNS; CDR2 reads SASEGT. The CDR3 is 14 amino acids. CDR3 in amino acids: CATSDGSSYNEQFF. The CDR3 coding sequence is TGTGCCACCTCGGACGGGAGCTCCTACAATGAGCAGTTCTTC.